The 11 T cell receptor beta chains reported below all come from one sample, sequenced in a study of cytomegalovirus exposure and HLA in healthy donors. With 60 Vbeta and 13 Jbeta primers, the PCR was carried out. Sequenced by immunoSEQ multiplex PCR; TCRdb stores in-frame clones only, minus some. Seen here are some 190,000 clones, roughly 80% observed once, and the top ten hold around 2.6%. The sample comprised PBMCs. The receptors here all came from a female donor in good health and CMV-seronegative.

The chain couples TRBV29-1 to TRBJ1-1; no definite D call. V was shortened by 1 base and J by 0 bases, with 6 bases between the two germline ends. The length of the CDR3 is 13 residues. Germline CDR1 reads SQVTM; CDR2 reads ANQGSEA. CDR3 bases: TGCAGCGTTGAAGTACAGATGAACACTGAAGCTTTCTTT. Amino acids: CSVEVQMNTEAFF.

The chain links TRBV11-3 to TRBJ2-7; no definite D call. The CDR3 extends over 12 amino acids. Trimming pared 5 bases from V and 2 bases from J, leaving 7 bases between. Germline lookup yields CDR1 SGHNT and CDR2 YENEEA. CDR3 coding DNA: TGTGCCAGCAGCCCCGCGCCCTACGAGCAGTACTTC. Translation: CASSPAPYEQYF. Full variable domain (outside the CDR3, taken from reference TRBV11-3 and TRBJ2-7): EAGVVQSPRYKIIEKKQPVAFWCNPISGHNTLYWYLQNLGQGPELLIRYENEEAVDDSQLPKDRFSAERLKGVDSTLKIQPAELGDSAVYLCASSPAPYEQYFGPGTRLTVT.

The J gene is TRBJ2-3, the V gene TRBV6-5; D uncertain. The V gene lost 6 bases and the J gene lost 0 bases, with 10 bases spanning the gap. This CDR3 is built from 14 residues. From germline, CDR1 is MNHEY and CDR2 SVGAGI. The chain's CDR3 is CASSQTPSTDTQYF. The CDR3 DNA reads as TGTGCCAGCAGCCAGACACCTAGCACAGATACGCAGTATTTT.

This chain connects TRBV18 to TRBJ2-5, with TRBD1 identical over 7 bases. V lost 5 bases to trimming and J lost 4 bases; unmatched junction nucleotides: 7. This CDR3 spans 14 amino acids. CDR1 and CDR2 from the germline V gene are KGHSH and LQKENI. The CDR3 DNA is TGTGCCAGCTCATACGACAGGGTGGGAGAGACCCAGTACTTC. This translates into CASSYDRVGETQYF.

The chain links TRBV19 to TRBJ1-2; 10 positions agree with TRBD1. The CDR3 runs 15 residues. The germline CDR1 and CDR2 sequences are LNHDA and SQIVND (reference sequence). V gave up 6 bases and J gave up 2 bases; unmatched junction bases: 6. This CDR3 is CASSPGQGRNYGYTF. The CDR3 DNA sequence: TGTGCCAGTAGCCCGGGACAGGGGAGGAACTATGGCTACACCTTC.

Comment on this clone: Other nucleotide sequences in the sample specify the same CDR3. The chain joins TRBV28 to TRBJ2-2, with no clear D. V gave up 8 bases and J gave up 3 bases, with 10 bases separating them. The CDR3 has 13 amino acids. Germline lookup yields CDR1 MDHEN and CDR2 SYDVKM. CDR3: CASHNSYTGELFF. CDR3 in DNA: TGTGCCAGCCATAACAGCTACACCGGGGAGCTGTTTTTT.

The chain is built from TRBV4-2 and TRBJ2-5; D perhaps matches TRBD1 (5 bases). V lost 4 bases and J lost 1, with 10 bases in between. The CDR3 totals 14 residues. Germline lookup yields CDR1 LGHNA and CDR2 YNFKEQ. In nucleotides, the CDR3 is TGTGCCAGCAGCCGCAGGGCGTTCCAAGAGACCCAGTACTTC. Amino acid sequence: CASSRRAFQETQYF.

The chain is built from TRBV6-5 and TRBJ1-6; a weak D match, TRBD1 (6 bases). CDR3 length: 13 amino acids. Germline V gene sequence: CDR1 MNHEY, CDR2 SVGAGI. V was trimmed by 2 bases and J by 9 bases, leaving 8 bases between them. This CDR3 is CASSYGQSSPLHF. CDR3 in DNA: TGTGCCAGCAGTTACGGACAGAGTTCACCCCTCCACTTT.

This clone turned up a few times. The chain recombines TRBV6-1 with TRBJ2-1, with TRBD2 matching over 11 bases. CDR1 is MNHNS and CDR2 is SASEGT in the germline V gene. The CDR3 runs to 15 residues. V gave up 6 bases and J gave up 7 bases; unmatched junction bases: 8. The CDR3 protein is CASRELAGAENEQFF. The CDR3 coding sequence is TGTGCCAGCAGGGAACTAGCGGGGGCCGAAAATGAGCAGTTCTTC.

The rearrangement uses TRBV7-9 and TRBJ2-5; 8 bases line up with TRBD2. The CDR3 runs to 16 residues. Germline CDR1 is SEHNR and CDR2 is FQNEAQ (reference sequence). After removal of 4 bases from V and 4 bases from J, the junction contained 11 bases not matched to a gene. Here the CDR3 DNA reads TGTGCCAGCAGCTCCGTCGGCAGCGGGGGAGGAGAGACCCAGTACTTC. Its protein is CASSSVGSGGGETQYF.

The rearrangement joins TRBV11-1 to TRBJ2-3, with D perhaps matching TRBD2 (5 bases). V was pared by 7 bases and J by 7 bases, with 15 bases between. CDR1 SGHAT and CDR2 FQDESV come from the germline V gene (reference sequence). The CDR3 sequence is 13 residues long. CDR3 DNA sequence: TGTGCCAGCACCTCCCCTCCTAGCTATACGCAGTATTTT. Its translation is CASTSPPSYTQYF.